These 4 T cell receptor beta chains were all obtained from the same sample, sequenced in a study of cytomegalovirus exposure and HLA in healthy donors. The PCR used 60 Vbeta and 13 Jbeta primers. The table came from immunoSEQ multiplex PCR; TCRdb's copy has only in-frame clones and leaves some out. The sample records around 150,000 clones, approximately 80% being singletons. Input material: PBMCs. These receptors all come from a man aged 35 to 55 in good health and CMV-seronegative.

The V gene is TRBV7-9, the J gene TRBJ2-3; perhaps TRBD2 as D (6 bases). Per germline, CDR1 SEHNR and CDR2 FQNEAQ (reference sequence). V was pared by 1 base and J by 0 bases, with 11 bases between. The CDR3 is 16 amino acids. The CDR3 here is CASSLGGVGSTDTQYF. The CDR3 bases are TGTGCCAGCAGCTTAGGGGGGGTGGGTAGCACAGATACGCAGTATTTT.

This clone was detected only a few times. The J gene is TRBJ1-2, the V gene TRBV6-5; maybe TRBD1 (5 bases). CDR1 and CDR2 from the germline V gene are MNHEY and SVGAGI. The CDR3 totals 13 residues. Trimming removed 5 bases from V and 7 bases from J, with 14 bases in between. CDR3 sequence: CASSPPGRGGYTF. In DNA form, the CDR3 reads TGTGCCAGCAGTCCTCCGGGGCGGGGTGGCTACACCTTC.

The CDR3 sequence: CASSQEGTGEVDEQFF. The CDR3 coding sequence is TGCGCCAGCAGCCAAGAGGGGACGGGGGAGGTGGATGAGCAGTTCTTC. This sequence joins TRBV4-3 and TRBJ2-1; weak D call: TRBD2 (6 bases). V was trimmed by 0 bases and J by 8 bases, leaving 17 bases between them. In germline, CDR1 is LGHNA, CDR2 YSLEER. This CDR3 is built from 16 residues.

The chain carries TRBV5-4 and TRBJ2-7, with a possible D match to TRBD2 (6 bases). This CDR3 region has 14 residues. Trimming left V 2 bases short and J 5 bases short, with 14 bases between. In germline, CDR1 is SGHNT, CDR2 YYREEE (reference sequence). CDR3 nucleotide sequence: TGTGCCAGCAGCTTTGGGGGGAAGGGCCACGAGCAGTACTTC. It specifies CASSFGGKGHEQYF.